Presented here are 21 T cell receptor beta chains from one specimen sequenced in a study of T cells in Graves' hyperthyroidism and ophthalmopathy. Amplified regions were TCR beta CDR3 sequences from RNA transcripts. First-round RT-PCR of the TCR CDR3 relied on the HTBI primer set. TCRdb re-called the multiplex PCR reads with MiXCR, one entry per CDR3 protein. The repertoire holds some 380,000 distinct CDR3 sequences, with roughly 12% as singletons. Source material: blood. The receptors were sampled from a man aged 25-45 years with Graves' hyperthyroidism that later progressed to Graves' ophthalmopathy.

This clonotype was detected many times. This sequence joins TRBV30 and TRBJ1-2; possible D gene TRBD1, 6 bases. This CDR3 spans 14 amino acids. Trimming pared 0 bases from V and 4 bases from J, leaving 12 bases between. CDR1 and CDR2 (germline): GTSNPN, SVGIG (reference sequence). The CDR3 spells CAWSVGGASYGYTF. The CDR3 DNA is TGTGCCTGGAGTGTAGGGGGGGCTAGCTATGGCTACACCTTC.

This chain links TRBV6-9 with TRBJ1-2; TRBD1 agrees at 7 bases. CDR3 length: 14 residues. Germline trimming cut 2 bases from V and 0 bases from J; bases unmatched to any gene: 0. The germline gives CDR1 MNHGY, CDR2 SVAAGI. The CDR3 region is CASSYGQANYGYTF. CDR3 coding DNA: TGTGCCAGCAGTTATGGACAGGCTAACTATGGCTACACCTTC.

The chain carries TRBV7-3 and TRBJ1-2, with 7 bases matching TRBD1. With 5 bases clipped from V and 6 bases from J, the junction kept 9 bases outside the gene matches. The CDR3 loop spans 14 amino acids. Germline CDR1 reads SGHTA; CDR2 reads FQGTGA. The CDR3 reads CASSPGTAGDGYTF. CDR3 bases: TGTGCCAGCAGCCCCGGGACAGCGGGGGATGGCTACACCTTC. Full variable domain (remainder filled in from reference TRBV7-3 and TRBJ1-2): GAGVSQTPSNKVTEKGKYVELRCDPISGHTALYWYRQSLGQGPEFLIYFQGTGAADDSGLPNDRFFAVRPEGSVSTLKIQRTERGDSAVYLCASSPGTAGDGYTFGSGTRLTVV.

This clonotype was seen many times. CDR3 sequence: CSAIYWPEDTQYF. The CDR3 bases are TGCAGTGCTATTTACTGGCCTGAGGATACGCAGTATTTT. The chain carries TRBV20-1 and TRBJ2-3; D not certain. V gave up 4 bases and J gave up 6 bases, with 14 bases separating them. There are 13 residues in the CDR3. Germline CDR1 and CDR2: DFQATT and SNEGSKA (reference sequence).

V is TRBV29-1 and J is TRBJ1-2; D uncertain. CDR1 and CDR2 (germline): SQVTM, ANQGSEA. The V gene lost 7 bases and the J gene lost 3 bases, with 9 bases spanning the gap. The CDR3 runs to 11 residues. DNA of the CDR3: TGCAGCGCCCGGGTGGACTATGGCTACACCTTC. Residues: CSARVDYGYTF.

Only a few counts were recorded for this clonotype. This sequence joins TRBV5-4 and TRBJ1-4, with TRBD1 matching 9 bases. This CDR3 region has 15 residues. The trim removed 5 bases at V and 7 bases at J, leaving 9 bases unmatched. CDR1 is SGHNT, CDR2 YYREEE, per germline (reference sequence). CDR3 sequence reads: CASSAPGQGSEKLFF. The CDR3 DNA reads TGTGCCAGCAGTGCTCCGGGACAGGGAAGTGAAAAACTGTTTTTT.

The table lists this clonotype with a few counts. The gene calls are TRBV5-1 and TRBJ2-1, with TRBD2 matching 7 bases. This CDR3 region has 15 residues. Germline CDR1 SGHRS, CDR2 YFSETQ. Losses at the gene ends were 5 bases for V and 2 bases for J; bases not matched to a gene: 7. The CDR3 bases are TGCGCCAGCAGGCTGGGCCGGGGGGCCTACAATGAGCAGTTCTTC. Translated: CASRLGRGAYNEQFF.

The chain joins TRBV9 to TRBJ1-6, with 12 bases aligning to TRBD1. Germline V gene sequence: CDR1 SGDLS, CDR2 YYNGEE. V shed 5 bases and J 9 bases; nucleotides not matched to a gene: 6. This CDR3 spans 15 amino acids. The chain's CDR3 is CASRTGTGGTSPLHF. Here the CDR3 DNA reads TGTGCCAGCAGAACCGGGACAGGGGGCACTTCACCCCTCCACTTT.

In this sample, this clonotype turned up many times. The chain uses TRBV2 and TRBJ1-1; D possibly corresponds to TRBD1 (5 bases). Germline CDR1 and CDR2: SNHLY and FYNNEI. V gave up 5 bases and J gave up 2 bases, with 18 bases separating them. The CDR3 loop spans 16 amino acids. The DNA of the CDR3 is TGTGCCAGCAGTAGCCGACAGCTCGGCCGAAACACTGAAGCTTTCTTT. It encodes CASSSRQLGRNTEAFF.

For this clonotype: A much larger clonotype is one base distant, so this may be a read error. The rearrangement joins TRBV3-1 to TRBJ2-1; D not certain. The CDR3 contains 15 residues. CDR1 is LGHDT, CDR2 YNNKEL, per germline (reference sequence). Between the trimmed V and J ends, which lost 0 bases and 11 bases, there was a span of 17 bases. CDR3 sequence: CASSQDLGAINKQFF. The CDR3 DNA is TGTGCCAGCAGCCAAGATTTAGGAGCGATTAATAAGCAGTTCTTC.

This clonotype occurred many times. The chain joins TRBV2 to TRBJ2-3; 8 bases fit TRBD1. J lost 6 bases, V lost 3 bases, and 5 bases had no gene match. In germline, CDR1 is SNHLY, CDR2 FYNNEI. This CDR3 comprises 14 residues. CDR3 in amino acids: CASSDRQGADTQYF. The CDR3 DNA is TGTGCCAGCAGTGACCGCCAGGGGGCGGATACGCAGTATTTT.

The rearrangement joins TRBV19 to TRBJ1-1; TRBD1 agrees at 8 bases. Germline V gene lookup returns CDR1 LNHDA and CDR2 SQIVND (reference sequence). V gave up 9 bases and J gave up 3 bases; unmatched junction bases: 3. CDR3 length equals 12 residues. In DNA form, the CDR3 reads TGTGCCAGCAGGGACAGGTACACTGAAGCTTTCTTT. This translates into CASRDRYTEAFF. The complete variable domain, with remaining parts taken from reference TRBV19 and TRBJ1-1, reads DGGITQSPKYLFRKEGQNVTLSCEQNLNHDAMYWYRQDPGQGLRLIYYSQIVNDFQKGDIAEGYSVSREKKESFPLTVTSAQKNPTAFYLCASRDRYTEAFFGQGTRLTVV.

This clonotype was seen at least ten times. CDR3 nucleotide sequence: TGCGCCAGCAGGGACACGGGAGAGCAGTACTTC. Translated, it gives CASRDTGEQYF. The J gene is TRBJ2-7, the V gene TRBV5-1; D is possibly TRBD1 or TRBD2 (5 bases each). Trimming stripped 5 bases from V and 7 bases from J, with 10 bases between. The CDR3 covers 11 residues. The germline V gene has CDR1 SGHRS and CDR2 YFSETQ.

The CDR3 bases are TGTGCCAGCAGCTTAAGGTGGGGAGAAAAACTGTTTTTT. It specifies CASSLRWGEKLFF. The rearrangement links TRBV7-9 to TRBJ1-4; D unclear. V shed 2 bases and J shed 8 bases, with 9 bases lying between them. Germline-derived CDR1 and CDR2 are SEHNR and FQNEAQ (reference sequence). This CDR3 has 13 residues.

The table lists this clonotype with many counts. The V and J genes are TRBV3-1 and TRBJ1-4, with D hard to call. This CDR3 has 14 residues. Germline CDR1 and CDR2: LGHDT and YNNKEL (reference sequence). Between the trimmed V and J ends, which lost 2 bases and 3 bases, there was a span of 7 bases. CDR3 DNA: TGTGCCAGCAGCCAATTTGGGTCTAATGAAAAACTGTTTTTT. This encodes CASSQFGSNEKLFF.

This clonotype was counted ten times or more. The chain is built from TRBV7-2 and TRBJ2-2, with D unclear. Germline V gene data show CDR1 as SGHTA and CDR2 as FQGNSA. The CDR3 has 13 residues. The V and J ends lost 5 bases and 9 bases respectively, with 13 bases between them. The CDR3 is CASSTAQFRELFF. The CDR3 nucleotides read TGTGCCAGCAGCACAGCACAGTTCCGGGAGCTGTTTTTT.

This clonotype has just a few counts. The V gene is TRBV19, the J gene TRBJ1-5; D remains ambiguous. Trimming removed 3 bases from V and 5 bases from J, with 11 bases in between. The germline gives CDR1 LNHDA, CDR2 SQIVND (reference sequence). The CDR3 has 14 residues. The CDR3 sequence is CASSIWAADQPQHF. CDR3 sequence (DNA): TGTGCCAGTAGTATCTGGGCAGCTGATCAGCCCCAGCATTTT.

The CDR3 loop is CASSPNKHTEAFF. In DNA form, the CDR3 reads TGTGCCAGCTCACCAAATAAGCACACTGAAGCTTTCTTT. The V gene is TRBV18, the J gene TRBJ1-1; no clear D. Germline CDR1 KGHSH, CDR2 LQKENI. The CDR3 covers 13 residues. The V gene lost 2 bases and the J gene lost 3 bases, with 7 bases spanning the gap.

At least ten counts were recorded for this clonotype. The V call is TRBV7-9, the J call TRBJ2-7; no clear D gene. Trimming cost V 5 bases and J 3 bases, with 11 bases left between them. Germline V gene data show CDR1 as SEHNR and CDR2 as FQNEAQ (reference sequence). This CDR3 is built from 13 residues. The CDR3, as DNA: TGTGCCAGCAGCACCGACATATTCTACGAGCAGTACTTC. It is translated as CASSTDIFYEQYF. The full variable domain, completed using reference TRBV7-9 and TRBJ2-7, is DTGVSQNPRHKITKRGQNVTFRCDPISEHNRLYWYRQTLGQGPEFLTYFQNEAQLEKSRLLSDRFSAERPKGSFSTLEIQRTEQGDSAMYLCASSTDIFYEQYFGPGTRLTVT.

This clonotype was recorded at least ten times. The chain is built from TRBV2 and TRBJ2-1, with D perhaps TRBD2 (5 bases). CDR1 and CDR2 (germline): SNHLY, FYNNEI. Trimming left V 7 bases short and J 10 bases short, with 17 bases between. The CDR3 length is 13 residues. The CDR3, as DNA: TGTGCCAGCACCCAGCGGCAGCCTTTGGAGCAGTTCTTC. This encodes CASTQRQPLEQFF.

As for this clonotype: This could be a read error, since a much larger clone is one nucleotide away. J is TRBJ2-3 and V is TRBV7-2; TRBD1 aligns across 11 bases. In germline, CDR1 is SGHTA, CDR2 FQGNSA. This CDR3 comprises 19 residues. Unmatched junction bases numbered 14, after V lost 5 bases and J lost 1 base. The chain's CDR3 is CASSRWGTGGGGGTDTQYF. The CDR3 nucleotides read TGTGCCAGCAGCCGGTGGGGGACAGGGGGGGGGGGTGGCACAGATACGCAGTATTTT.